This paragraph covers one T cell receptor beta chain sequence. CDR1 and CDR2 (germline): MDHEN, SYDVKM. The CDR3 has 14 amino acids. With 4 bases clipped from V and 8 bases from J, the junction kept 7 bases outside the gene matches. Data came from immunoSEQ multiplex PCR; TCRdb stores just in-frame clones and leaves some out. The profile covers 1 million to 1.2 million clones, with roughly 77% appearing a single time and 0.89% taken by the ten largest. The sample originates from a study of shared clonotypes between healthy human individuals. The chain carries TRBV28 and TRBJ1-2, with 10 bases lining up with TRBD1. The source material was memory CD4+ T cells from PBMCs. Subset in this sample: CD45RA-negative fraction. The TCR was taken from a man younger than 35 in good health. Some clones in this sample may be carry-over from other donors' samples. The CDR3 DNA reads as TGTGCCAGCAGTTATAGGACAGGGGGTATGGGCTACACCTTC. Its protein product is CASSYRTGGMGYTF.